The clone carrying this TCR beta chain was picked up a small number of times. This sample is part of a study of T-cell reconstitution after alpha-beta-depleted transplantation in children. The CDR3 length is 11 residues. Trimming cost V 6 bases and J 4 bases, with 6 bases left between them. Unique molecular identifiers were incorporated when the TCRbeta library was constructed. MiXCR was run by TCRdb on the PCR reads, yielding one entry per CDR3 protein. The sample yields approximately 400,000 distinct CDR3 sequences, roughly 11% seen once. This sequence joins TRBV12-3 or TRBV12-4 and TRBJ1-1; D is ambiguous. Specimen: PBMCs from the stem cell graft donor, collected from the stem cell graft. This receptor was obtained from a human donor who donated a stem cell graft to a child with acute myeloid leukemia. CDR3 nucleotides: TGTGCCAGCAGCCAGCGCACTGAAGCTTTCTTT. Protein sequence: CASSQRTEAFF.